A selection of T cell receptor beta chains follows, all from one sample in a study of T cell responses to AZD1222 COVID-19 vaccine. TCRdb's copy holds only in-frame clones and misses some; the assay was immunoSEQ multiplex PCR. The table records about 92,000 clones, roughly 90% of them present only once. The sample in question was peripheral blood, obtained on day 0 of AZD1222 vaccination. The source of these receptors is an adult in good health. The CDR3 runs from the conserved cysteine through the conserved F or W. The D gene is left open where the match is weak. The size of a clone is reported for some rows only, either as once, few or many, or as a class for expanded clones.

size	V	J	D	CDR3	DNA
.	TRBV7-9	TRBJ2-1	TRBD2	CASSQGLAGSYNEQFF	TGTGCCAGCAGCCAAGGACTAGCGGGATCTTACAATGAGCAGTTCTTC
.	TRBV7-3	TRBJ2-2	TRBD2	CASSKRPGLAGGPETGELFF	TGTGCCAGCAGCAAACGGCCGGGACTAGCGGGAGGGCCGGAGACCGGGGAGCTGTTTTTT
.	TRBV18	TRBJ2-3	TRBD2	CASSREAGDTDTQYF	TGTGCCAGCTCACGAGAAGCGGGAGACACAGATACGCAGTATTTT
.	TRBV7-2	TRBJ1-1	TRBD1	CASSPYPGQGTRNTEAFF	TGTGCCAGCAGCCCTTACCCGGGACAGGGGACGAGGAACACTGAAGCTTTCTTT
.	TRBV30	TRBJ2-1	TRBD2	CAWSPYTGTSGGNEQFF	TGTGCCTGGAGCCCCTATACCGGGACTAGCGGGGGTAATGAGCAGTTCTTC
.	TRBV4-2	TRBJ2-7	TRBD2	CASSSSGASPYEQYF	TGTGCCAGCAGCTCTAGCGGGGCTTCACCCTACGAGCAGTACTTC
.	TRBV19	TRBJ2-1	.	CASSVNGLPDRLTFYEQFF	TGTGCCAGTAGTGTGAATGGACTACCGGACAGATTAACATTCTATGAGCAGTTCTTC
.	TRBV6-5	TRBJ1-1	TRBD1	CASSLGQGNTEAFF	TGTGCCAGCAGTCTCGGACAGGGAAACACTGAAGCTTTCTTT
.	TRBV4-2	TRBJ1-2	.	CASSKGQIYGYTF	TGTGCCAGCAGCAAGGGACAAATCTATGGCTACACCTTC
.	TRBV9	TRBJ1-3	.	CASSAEGGNTIYF	TGTGCCAGCAGCGCCGAGGGGGGAAACACCATATATTTT
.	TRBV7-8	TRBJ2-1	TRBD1	CASSSLDRGVNEQFF	TGTGCCAGCAGCTCTCTGGACAGGGGGGTCAATGAGCAGTTCTTC
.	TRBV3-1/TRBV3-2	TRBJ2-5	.	CASSLRRGRPKETQYF	TGTGCCAGCAGCCTCAGGAGGGGGAGACCGAAAGAGACCCAGTACTTC
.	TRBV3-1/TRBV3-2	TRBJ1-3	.	CASSQGIGSGNTIYF	TGTGCCAGCAGCCAAGGGATAGGGTCAGGAAACACCATATATTTT
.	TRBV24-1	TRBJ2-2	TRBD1	CATSDSGQGVTGELFF	TGTGCCACCAGTGATTCTGGACAGGGAGTCACCGGGGAGCTGTTTTTT
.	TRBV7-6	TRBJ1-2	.	CASSLDVGSYGYTF	TGTGCCAGCAGCTTAGACGTGGGCAGCTATGGCTACACCTTC
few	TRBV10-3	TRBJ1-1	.	CAIKDSGGGTEAFF	TGTGCCATCAAGGACTCCGGGGGGGGCACTGAAGCTTTCTTT
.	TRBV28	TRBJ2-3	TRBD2	CASSTGLSGRVIGDTQYF	TGTGCCAGCAGTACAGGGCTTAGCGGGAGGGTGATTGGAGATACGCAGTATTTT